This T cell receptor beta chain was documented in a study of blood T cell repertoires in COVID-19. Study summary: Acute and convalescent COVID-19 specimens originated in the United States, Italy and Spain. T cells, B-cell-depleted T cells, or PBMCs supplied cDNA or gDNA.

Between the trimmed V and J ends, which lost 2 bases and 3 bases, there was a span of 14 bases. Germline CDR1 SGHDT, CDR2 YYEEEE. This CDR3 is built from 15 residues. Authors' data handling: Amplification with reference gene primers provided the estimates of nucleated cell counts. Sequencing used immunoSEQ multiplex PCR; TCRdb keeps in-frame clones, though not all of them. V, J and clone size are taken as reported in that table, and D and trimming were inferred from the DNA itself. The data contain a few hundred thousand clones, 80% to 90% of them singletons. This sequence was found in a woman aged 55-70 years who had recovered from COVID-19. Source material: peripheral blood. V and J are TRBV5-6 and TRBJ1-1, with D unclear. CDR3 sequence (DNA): TGTGCCAGCAGCTTACTCCGGGGATCGGACACTGAAGCTTTCTTT. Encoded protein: CASSLLRGSDTEAFF. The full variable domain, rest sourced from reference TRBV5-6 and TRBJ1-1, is DAGVTQSPTHLIKTRGQQVTLRCSPKSGHDTVSWYQQALGQGPQFIFQYYEEEERQRGNFPDRFSGHQFPNYSSELNVNALLLGDSALYLCASSLLRGSDTEAFFGQGTRLTVV.